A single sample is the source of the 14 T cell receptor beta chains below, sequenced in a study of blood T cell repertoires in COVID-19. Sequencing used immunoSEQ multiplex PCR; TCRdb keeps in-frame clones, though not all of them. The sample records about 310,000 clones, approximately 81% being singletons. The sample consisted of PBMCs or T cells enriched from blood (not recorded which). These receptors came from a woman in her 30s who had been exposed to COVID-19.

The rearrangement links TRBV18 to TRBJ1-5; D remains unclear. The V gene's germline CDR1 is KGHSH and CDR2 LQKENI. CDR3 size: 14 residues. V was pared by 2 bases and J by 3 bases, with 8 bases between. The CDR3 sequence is CASSPARNNQPQHF. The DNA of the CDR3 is TGTGCCAGCTCACCAGCCAGGAACAATCAGCCCCAGCATTTT.

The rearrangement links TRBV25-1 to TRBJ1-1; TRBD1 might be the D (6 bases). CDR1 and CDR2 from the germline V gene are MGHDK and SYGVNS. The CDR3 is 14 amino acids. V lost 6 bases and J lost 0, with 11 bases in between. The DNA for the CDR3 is TGTGCCAGCAGAGTCACAGGGTTGAACACTGAAGCTTTCTTT. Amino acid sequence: CASRVTGLNTEAFF. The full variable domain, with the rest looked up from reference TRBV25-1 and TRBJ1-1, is EADIYQTPRYLVIGTGKKITLECSQTMGHDKMYWYQQDPGMELHLIHYSYGVNSTEKGDLSSESTVSRIRTEHFPLTLESARPSHTSQYLCASRVTGLNTEAFFGQGTRLTVV.

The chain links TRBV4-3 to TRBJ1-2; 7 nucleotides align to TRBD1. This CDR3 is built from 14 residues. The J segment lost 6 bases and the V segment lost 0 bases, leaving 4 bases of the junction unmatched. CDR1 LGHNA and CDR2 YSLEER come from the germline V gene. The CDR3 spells CASSQERQGDGYTF. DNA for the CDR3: TGCGCCAGCAGCCAAGAGCGGCAGGGGGATGGCTACACCTTC.

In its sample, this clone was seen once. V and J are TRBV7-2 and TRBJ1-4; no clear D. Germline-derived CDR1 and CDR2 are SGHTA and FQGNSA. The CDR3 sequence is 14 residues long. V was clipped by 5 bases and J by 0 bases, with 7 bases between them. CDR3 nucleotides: TGTGCCAGCAGCCCGTATGCAACTAATGAAAAACTGTTTTTT. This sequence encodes CASSPYATNEKLFF. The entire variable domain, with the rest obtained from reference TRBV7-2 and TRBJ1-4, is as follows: GAGVSQSPSNKVTEKGKDVELRCDPISGHTALYWYRQSLGQGLEFLIYFQGNSAPDKSGLPSDRFSAERTGGSVSTLTIQRTQQEDSAVYLCASSPYATNEKLFFGSGTQLSVL.

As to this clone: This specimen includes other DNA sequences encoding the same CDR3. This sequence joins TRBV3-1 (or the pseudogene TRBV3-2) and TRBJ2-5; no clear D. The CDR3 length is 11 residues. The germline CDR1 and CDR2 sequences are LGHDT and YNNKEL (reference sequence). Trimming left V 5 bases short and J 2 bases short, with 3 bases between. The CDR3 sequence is CASSVQETQYF. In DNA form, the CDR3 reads TGTGCCAGCAGCGTACAAGAGACCCAGTACTTC.

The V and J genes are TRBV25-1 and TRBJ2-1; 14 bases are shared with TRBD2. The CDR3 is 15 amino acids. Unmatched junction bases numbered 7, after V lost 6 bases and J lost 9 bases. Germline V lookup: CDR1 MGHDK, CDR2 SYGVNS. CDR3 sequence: CASRPGTSGSTEQFF. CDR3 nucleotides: TGTGCCAGCAGACCCGGGACTAGCGGGAGTACTGAGCAGTTCTTC.

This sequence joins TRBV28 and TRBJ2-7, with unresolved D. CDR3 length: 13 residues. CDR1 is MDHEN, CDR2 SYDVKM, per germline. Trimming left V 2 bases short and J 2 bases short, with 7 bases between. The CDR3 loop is CASSLLAAYEQYF. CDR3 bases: TGTGCCAGCAGTTTACTGGCAGCCTACGAGCAGTACTTC.

The CDR3, as DNA: TGTGCCAGCAGTTTAATGCGGGAACTCCACGAGCAGTACTTC. Protein: CASSLMRELHEQYF. The gene calls are TRBV28 and TRBJ2-7; TRBD2 might be the D (6 bases). CDR3 length: 14 residues. Deletions cut 2 bases from V and 5 bases from J, with 13 bases between. Germline CDR1 reads MDHEN; CDR2 reads SYDVKM.

The CDR3 region is CASSLGTVRTLHF. The CDR3, as DNA: TGTGCCAGCAGTCTTGGGACAGTTAGGACCCTCCACTTT. V is TRBV28 and J is TRBJ1-6, with 7 bases aligning to TRBD1. CDR3 length: 13 residues. The germline V gene has CDR1 MDHEN and CDR2 SYDVKM. The V segment lost 5 bases and the J segment 14 bases; nucleotides outside the gene matches: 9.

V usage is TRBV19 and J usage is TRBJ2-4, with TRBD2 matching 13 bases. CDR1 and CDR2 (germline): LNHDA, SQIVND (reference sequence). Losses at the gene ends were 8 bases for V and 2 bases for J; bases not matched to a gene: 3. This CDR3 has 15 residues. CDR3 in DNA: TGTGCCAGTGGGGGACTAGCGGGGTCCAAAAACATTCAGTACTTC. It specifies CASGGLAGSKNIQYF.

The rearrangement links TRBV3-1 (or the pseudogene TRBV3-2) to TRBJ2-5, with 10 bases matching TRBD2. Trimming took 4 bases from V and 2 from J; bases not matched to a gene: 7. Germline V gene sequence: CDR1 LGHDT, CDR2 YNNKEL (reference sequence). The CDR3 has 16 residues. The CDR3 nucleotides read TGTGCCAGCAGCCCCTCAGCGGGGGGGCCTCAAGAGACCCAGTACTTC. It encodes CASSPSAGGPQETQYF.

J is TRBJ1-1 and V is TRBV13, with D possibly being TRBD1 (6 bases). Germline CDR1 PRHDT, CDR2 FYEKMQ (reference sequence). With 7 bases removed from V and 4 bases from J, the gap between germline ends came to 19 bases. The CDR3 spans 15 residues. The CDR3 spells CASNLEQGPGTEAFF. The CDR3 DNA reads TGTGCCAGCAATCTGGAACAGGGTCCTGGCACTGAAGCTTTCTTT.

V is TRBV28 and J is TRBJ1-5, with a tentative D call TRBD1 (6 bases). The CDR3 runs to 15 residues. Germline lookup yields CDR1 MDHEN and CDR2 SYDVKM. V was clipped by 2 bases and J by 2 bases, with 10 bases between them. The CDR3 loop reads CASSLQGLGNQPQHF. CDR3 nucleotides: TGTGCCAGCAGTTTACAGGGGTTGGGCAATCAGCCCCAGCATTTT.

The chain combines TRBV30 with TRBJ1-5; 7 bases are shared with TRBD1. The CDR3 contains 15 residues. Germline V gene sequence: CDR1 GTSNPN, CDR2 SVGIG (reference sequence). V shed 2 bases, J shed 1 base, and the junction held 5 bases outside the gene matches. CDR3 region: CAWSPRGGSNQPQHF. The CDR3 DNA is TGTGCCTGGAGTCCAAGAGGGGGCAGCAATCAGCCCCAGCATTTT. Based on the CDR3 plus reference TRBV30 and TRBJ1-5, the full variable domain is SQTIHQWPATLVQPVGSPLSLECTVEGTSNPNLYWYRQAAGRGLQLLFYSVGIGQISSEVPQNLSASRPQDRQFILSSKKLLLSDSGFYLCAWSPRGGSNQPQHFGDGTRLSIL.